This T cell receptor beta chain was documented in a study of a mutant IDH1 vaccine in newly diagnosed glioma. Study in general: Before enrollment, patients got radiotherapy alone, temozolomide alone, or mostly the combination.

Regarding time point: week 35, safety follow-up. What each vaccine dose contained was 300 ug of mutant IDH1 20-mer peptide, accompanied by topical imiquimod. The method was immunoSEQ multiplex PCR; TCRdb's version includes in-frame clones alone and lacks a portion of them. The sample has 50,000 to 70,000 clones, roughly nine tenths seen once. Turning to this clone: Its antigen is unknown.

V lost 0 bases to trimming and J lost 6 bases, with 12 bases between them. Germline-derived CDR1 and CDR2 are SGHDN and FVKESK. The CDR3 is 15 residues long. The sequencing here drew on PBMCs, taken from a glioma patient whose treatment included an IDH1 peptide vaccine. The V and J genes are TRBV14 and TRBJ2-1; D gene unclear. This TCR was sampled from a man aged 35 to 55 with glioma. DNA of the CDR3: TGTGCCAGCAGCCAAGATGATGGGCGCCCCAATGAGCAGTTCTTC. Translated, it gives CASSQDDGRPNEQFF.